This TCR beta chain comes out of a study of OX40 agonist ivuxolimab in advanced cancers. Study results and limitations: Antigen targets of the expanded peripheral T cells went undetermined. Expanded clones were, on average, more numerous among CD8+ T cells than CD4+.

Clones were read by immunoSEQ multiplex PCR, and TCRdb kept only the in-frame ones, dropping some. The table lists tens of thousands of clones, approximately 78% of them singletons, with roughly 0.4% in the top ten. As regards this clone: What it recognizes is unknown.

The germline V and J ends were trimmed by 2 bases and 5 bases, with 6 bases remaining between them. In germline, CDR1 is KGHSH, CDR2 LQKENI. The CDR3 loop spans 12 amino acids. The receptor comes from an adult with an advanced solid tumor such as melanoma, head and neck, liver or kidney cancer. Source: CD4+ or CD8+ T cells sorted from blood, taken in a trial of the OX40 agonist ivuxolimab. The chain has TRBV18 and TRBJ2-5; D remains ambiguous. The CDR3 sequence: CASSPNPETQYF. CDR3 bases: TGTGCCAGCTCACCAAACCCCGAGACCCAGTACTTC.